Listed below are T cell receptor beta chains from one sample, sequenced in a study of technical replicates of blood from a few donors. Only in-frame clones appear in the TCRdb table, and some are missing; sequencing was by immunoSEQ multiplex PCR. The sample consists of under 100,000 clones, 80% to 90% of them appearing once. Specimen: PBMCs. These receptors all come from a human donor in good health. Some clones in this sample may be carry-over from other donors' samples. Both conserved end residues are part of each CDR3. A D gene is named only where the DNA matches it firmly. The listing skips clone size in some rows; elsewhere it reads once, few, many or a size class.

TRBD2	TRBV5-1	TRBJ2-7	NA	TGCGCCAGCAGCTTGCTAGCGGGAGTTGGGGAGCAGTACTTC	CASSLLAGVGEQYF
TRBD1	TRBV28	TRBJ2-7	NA	TGTGCCAGCAGTCCAGGGACAGGCCGAGGCCTACCCTACGAGCAGTACTTC	CASSPGTGRGLPYEQYF
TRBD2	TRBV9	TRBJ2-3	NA	TGTGCCAGCAATTTTGGGGGGAGCGGGGGAGATACGCAGTATTTT	CASNFGGSGGDTQYF
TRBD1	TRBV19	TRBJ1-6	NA	TGTGCCAGTAGTATACTGGGGCAGGGGGAGACACCCCTCCACTTT	CASSILGQGETPLHF
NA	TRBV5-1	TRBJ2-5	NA	TGCGCCAGCAGCTCCTACCCAGGATTACAAGAGACCCAGTACTTC	CASSSYPGLQETQYF
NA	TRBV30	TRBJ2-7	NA	TGTGCCTGGAGCGCCACTAACTACGAGCAGTACTTC	CAWSATNYEQYF
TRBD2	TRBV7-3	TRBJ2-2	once	TGTGCCAGCAGCTTCGCTAGCGGGGGGACCACCGGGGAGCTGTTTTTT	CASSFASGGTTGELFF
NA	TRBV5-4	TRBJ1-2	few	TGTGCCAGCAGCTACGACAGCCCCTATGGCTACACCTTC	CASSYDSPYGYTF
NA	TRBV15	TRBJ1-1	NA	TGTGCCACCACCCTCTGGCAGGGAAGAGATAGCGGCACTGAAGCTTTCTTT	CATTLWQGRDSGTEAFF
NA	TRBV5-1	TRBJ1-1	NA	TGCGCCAGCAGCTTCGGACAGAACACTGAAGCTTTCTTT	CASSFGQNTEAFF
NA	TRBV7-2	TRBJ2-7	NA	TGTGCCAGCAGCTTAGTTCAGGTGGCCCTCTACGAGCAGTACTTC	CASSLVQVALYEQYF
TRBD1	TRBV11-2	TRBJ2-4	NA	TGTGCCAGCAGCAGACTCGAGGGGACAGGGAAAAACATTCAGTACTTC	CASSRLEGTGKNIQYF
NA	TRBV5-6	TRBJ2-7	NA	TGTGCCAGCAGCTTGCCGTTAGTCTCCTACGAGCAGTACTTC	CASSLPLVSYEQYF
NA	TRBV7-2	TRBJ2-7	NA	TGTGCCAGCAGCTTAGGGACTGGGCGCCACGAGCAGTACTTC	CASSLGTGRHEQYF
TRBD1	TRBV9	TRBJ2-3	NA	TGTGCCAGCAGCTACGAAGGACAGGGGGCAACAGATACGCAGTATTTT	CASSYEGQGATDTQYF
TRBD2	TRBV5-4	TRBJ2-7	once	TGTGCCAGCAGCTTGCCTAGCGGGAGGATGGACGAGCAGTACTTC	CASSLPSGRMDEQYF
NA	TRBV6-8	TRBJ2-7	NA	TGTGCCAGCTCTTATAACCCAACGAGATCCTACGAGCAGTACTTC	CASSYNPTRSYEQYF
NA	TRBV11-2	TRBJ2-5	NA	TGTGCCAGCAGCCCTGAGAGGGAGACCCAGTACTTC	CASSPERETQYF
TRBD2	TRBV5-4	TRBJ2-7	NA	TGTGCCAGCAGCTTGCTCAGCGGGGGCTCCTACGAGCAGTACTTC	CASSLLSGGSYEQYF
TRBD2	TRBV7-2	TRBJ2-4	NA	TGTGCCAGCAGCTTAACTAGCGGGGGTTATGGAGGCAAAAACATTCAGTACTTC	CASSLTSGGYGGKNIQYF
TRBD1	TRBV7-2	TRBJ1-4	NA	TGTGCCAGCAGCTTAGCGTGGGACAGGGATGAAAAACTGTTTTTT	CASSLAWDRDEKLFF
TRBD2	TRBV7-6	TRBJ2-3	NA	TGTGCCAGCAGCTCGCGACTAGCGGGAGACCCCACAGATACGCAGTATTTT	CASSSRLAGDPTDTQYF
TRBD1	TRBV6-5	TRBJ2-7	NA	TGTGCCAGCAGCCTAAACCGGGACAGGTCGTCCGAGCAGTACTTC	CASSLNRDRSSEQYF
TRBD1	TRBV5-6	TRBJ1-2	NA	TGTGCCAGCAGCCCCATCCGATGGGAGGGACAGGGGCATTATGGCTACACCTTC	CASSPIRWEGQGHYGYTF
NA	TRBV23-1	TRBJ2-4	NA	TGCGCCAGCGGGCCCCTAGCCAAAAACATTCAGTACTTC	CASGPLAKNIQYF
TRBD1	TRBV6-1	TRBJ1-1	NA	TGTGCCGTCCCAAGGGGACAGGCGAACACTGAAGCTTTCTTT	CAVPRGQANTEAFF
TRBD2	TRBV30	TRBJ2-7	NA	TGTGCCTGGAGTCGGGGAGGGAGCGAGCAGTACTTC	CAWSRGGSEQYF
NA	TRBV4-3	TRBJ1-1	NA	TGCGCCAGCAGCCAAGAGGGTGGACTTCGGGGGGACACTGAAGCTTTCTTT	CASSQEGGLRGDTEAFF
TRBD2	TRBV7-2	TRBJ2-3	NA	TGTGCCAGCAGCCCCCGCAGCGGGATTACGCAGTATTTT	CASSPRSGITQYF
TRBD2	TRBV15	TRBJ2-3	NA	TGTGCCACCAGCATAACGGGGGGAAACACAGATACGCAGTATTTT	CATSITGGNTDTQYF
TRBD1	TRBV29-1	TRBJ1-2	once	TGCAGCGTTGATGAGACAGGGGTTAGTGGCTACACCTTC	CSVDETGVSGYTF
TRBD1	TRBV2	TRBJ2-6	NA	TGTGCCAGCAGTGCGCAGGGGGTAGGGGCCAACGTCCTGACTTTC	CASSAQGVGANVLTF
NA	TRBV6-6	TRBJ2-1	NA	TGTGCCAGCAGGGAGGGCCTATCCTACAATGAGCAGTTCTTC	CASREGLSYNEQFF
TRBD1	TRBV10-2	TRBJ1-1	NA	TGCGCCAGCAGCGGACAGGGTAACACTGAAGCTTTCTTT	CASSGQGNTEAFF
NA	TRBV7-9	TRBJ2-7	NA	TGTGCCAGCAGCGCAGGGGTTAGCGAGCAGTACTTC	CASSAGVSEQYF
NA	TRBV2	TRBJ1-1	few	TGTGCCAGCAGGTTTCACAAGAATACTGAAGCTTTCTTT	CASRFHKNTEAFF
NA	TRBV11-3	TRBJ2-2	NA	TGTGCCAGCAGCTTACGCTCTGGGCCCGGGGAGCTGTTTTTT	CASSLRSGPGELFF
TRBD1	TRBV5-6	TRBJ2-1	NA	TGTGCCAGCAGCTTGTTAGGGACAGGGGTCTACAATGAGCAGTTCTTC	CASSLLGTGVYNEQFF
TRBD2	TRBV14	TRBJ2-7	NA	TGTGCCAGCAGCCAAGTGACCGGGACTAGCGAGAGTTACGAGCAGTACTTC	CASSQVTGTSESYEQYF
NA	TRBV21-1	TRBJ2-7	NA	TGTGCCAGCAGCAAACTGGAGCGCTACGAGCAGTACTTC	CASSKLERYEQYF
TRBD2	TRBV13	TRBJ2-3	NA	TGTGCCAGCAGCTCGCAGACCGGGACTAGCTGGCCAGATACGCAGTATTTT	CASSSQTGTSWPDTQYF
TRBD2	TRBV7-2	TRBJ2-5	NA	TGTGCCAGCAGCCACACTAGCGGGGGGCAAGAGACCCAGTACTTC	CASSHTSGGQETQYF
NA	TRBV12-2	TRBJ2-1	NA	TGTGCAAGTCGCTTAGCGGGGGCCCCTCCAGAGCAGTTCTTC	CASRLAGAPPEQFF
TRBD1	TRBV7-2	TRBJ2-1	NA	TGTGCCAGCAGCCAGACAGGGACCTCCTACAATGAGCAGTTCTTC	CASSQTGTSYNEQFF
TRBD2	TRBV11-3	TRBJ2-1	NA	TGTGCCAGCAGCCCTGGGACGGGGGGAGCTAATGAGCAGTTCTTC	CASSPGTGGANEQFF
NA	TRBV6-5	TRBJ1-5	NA	TGTGCCAGCAGTTACACGGGGTCCGGCCAGCCCCAGCATTTT	CASSYTGSGQPQHF
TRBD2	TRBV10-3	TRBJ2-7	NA	TGTGCCATCAGCCCGGGACTAGGAGGCTACGAGCAGTACTTC	CAISPGLGGYEQYF
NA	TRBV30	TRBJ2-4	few	TGTGCCTGGAGTGGTCAACTCCTAGCCAAAAACATTCAGTACTTC	CAWSGQLLAKNIQYF
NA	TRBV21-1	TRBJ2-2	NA	TGTGCCAGCAGCAAAGTTGGTACGGGACTAGCGGGGGGGTCGGGCACCGGGGAGCTGTTTTTT	CASSKVGTGLAGGSGTGELFF
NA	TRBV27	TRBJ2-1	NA	TGTGCCAGCAGTCCCCCAGGGCTAGGCAGGCGTGAGCAGTTCTTC	CASSPPGLGRREQFF
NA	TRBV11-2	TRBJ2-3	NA	TGTGCCAGCAGCTTAGTATTTTTTCTAGATCTCACAGATACGCAGTATTTT	CASSLVFFLDLTDTQYF
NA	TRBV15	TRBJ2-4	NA	TGTGCCACCAGCCGACTAGTCCAAAACATTCAGTACTTC	CATSRLVQNIQYF
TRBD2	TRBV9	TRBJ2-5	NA	TGTGCCAGCAGCGCAGTAGCGGGACCGAAGACCCAGTACTTC	CASSAVAGPKTQYF
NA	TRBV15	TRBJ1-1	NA	TGTGCCACCAGCAGGTTGAGGCAGGGGAACACTGAAGCTTTCTTT	CATSRLRQGNTEAFF
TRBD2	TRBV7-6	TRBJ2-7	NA	TGTGCCAGCAGCTTAGCCCCCTGGGAGGGGTCCCACGAGCAGTACTTC	CASSLAPWEGSHEQYF
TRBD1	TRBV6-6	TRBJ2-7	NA	TGTGCCAGCAGTTCCAGGACAGGGGCCTTCAGCGAGCAGTACTTC	CASSSRTGAFSEQYF
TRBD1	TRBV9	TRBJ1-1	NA	TGTGCCAGCAGCGTAGACACAGGGGGCACTGAAGCTTTCTTT	CASSVDTGGTEAFF
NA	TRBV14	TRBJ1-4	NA	TGTGCCAGCAGAAACCAGGGAAATAATGAAAAACTGTTTTTT	CASRNQGNNEKLFF
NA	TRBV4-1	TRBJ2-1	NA	TGCGCCAGCAGCCAACTAGCGTGGAATGAGCAGTTCTTC	CASSQLAWNEQFF
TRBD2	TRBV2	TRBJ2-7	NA	TGTGCCAGCAGTCCTAGCGGGAATGGTGAGCAGTACTTC	CASSPSGNGEQYF